Listed below are T cell receptor beta chains from one sample, sequenced in a study of early T cells in non-severe SARS-CoV-2 infection. In TCRdb, the 5' RACE reads were re-called with MiXCR into one record per CDR3 protein. The profile shows roughly 35,000 distinct CDR3 sequences, less than 6.5% of them singletons. Input material: whole blood. The origin of the receptors is an adult who was a healthcare worker with PCR-confirmed SARS-CoV-2 infection or an uninfected control (not recorded which). Each CDR3 is given with its conserved first and last residue. A D gene is named only where the DNA matches it firmly. Clone size appears in some rows only: once, few, many, or a class for an expanded clone.

J	D	size	V	CDR3	DNA
TRBJ1-6	NA	many	TRBV5-4	CASSLQDNSPLHF	TGTGCCAGCAGCTTACAGGATAATTCACCCCTCCACTTT
TRBJ1-5	TRBD1	few	TRBV5-4	CASSRTGELCNQPQHF	TGTGCCAGCAGCCGAACAGGGGAGTTATGCAATCAGCCCCAGCATTTT
TRBJ2-4	NA	many	TRBV10-1	CASEDGNAKNIQYF	TGCGCCAGCGAAGACGGGAATGCCAAAAACATTCAGTACTTC
TRBJ2-1	NA	NA	TRBV19	CASTPRSSPGYNEQFF	TGTGCCAGTACCCCGCGTTCTAGCCCTGGTTACAATGAGCAGTTCTTC
TRBJ2-5	NA	many	TRBV19	CASSIIGGLMRETQYF	TGTGCCAGTAGTATCATCGGAGGGCTTATGAGAGAGACCCAGTACTTC
TRBJ2-2	NA	many	TRBV4-3	CASSQGSDRLTGELFF	TGCGCCAGCAGCCAAGGATCCGACAGGCTGACCGGGGAGCTGTTTTTT
TRBJ2-3	NA	many	TRBV7-9	CASSPLADTDTQYF	TGTGCCAGCAGCCCATTAGCGGACACAGATACGCAGTATTTT
TRBJ2-3	NA	few	TRBV10-2	CASNEWGVSTDTQYF	TGCGCCAGCAATGAATGGGGGGTTAGCACAGATACGCAGTATTTT
TRBJ1-2	NA	many	TRBV7-2	CASSLEVRIGHGYTF	TGTGCCAGCAGCTTAGAGGTCAGGATAGGTCATGGCTACACCTTC
TRBJ2-7	TRBD2	many	TRBV11-2	CASSLDLGGNEQYF	TGTGCCAGCAGCTTAGATCTGGGAGGGAACGAGCAGTACTTC
TRBJ2-2	TRBD1	NA	TRBV12-3/TRBV12-4	CASRLILPGQGGGELFF	TGTGCCAGCAGACTGATCCTTCCGGGACAGGGCGGCGGGGAGCTGTTTTTT
TRBJ2-7	NA	few	TRBV28	CASSSIDHYEQYF	TGTGCCAGCAGCTCCATCGACCACTACGAGCAGTACTTC
TRBJ2-3	NA	many	TRBV5-4	CASSQQGSTDTQYF	TGTGCCAGCAGCCAACAGGGTAGCACAGATACGCAGTATTTT
TRBJ2-7	TRBD2	many	TRBV19	CASNPGLANHEQYF	TGTGCCAGTAACCCGGGACTAGCGAACCACGAGCAGTACTTC
TRBJ1-6	NA	few	TRBV20-1	CSASPGRRPYNSPLHF	TGCAGTGCTAGTCCCGGACGGAGACCCTATAATTCACCCCTCCACTTT
TRBJ1-6	NA	many	TRBV6-6	CASSYPAAYNSPLHF	TGTGCCAGCAGTTACCCGGCAGCTTATAATTCACCCCTCCACTTT
TRBJ2-7	TRBD2	many	TRBV7-6	CASGLAGFYEQYF	TGTGCCAGTGGGCTAGCGGGATTTTACGAGCAGTACTTC
TRBJ2-7	NA	few	TRBV10-3	CAISEGQYYEQYF	TGTGCCATCAGTGAGGGACAATACTACGAGCAGTACTTC
TRBJ2-6	NA	NA	TRBV6-2/TRBV6-3	CASKNPSGANVLTF	TGTGCCAGCAAGAACCCCTCTGGGGCCAACGTCCTGACTTTC
TRBJ2-1	TRBD2	many	TRBV7-9	CASSLKRGLSSYNEQFF	TGTGCCAGCAGCTTAAAGAGGGGACTAAGCTCCTACAATGAGCAGTTCTTC
TRBJ2-5	TRBD2	many	TRBV20-1	CSARDPTSGWETQYF	TGCAGTGCTAGAGATCCCACTAGCGGGTGGGAGACCCAGTACTTC
TRBJ1-2	NA	many	TRBV7-2	CASSLFRDGSADGYTF	TGTGCCAGCAGCTTATTTAGGGACGGTTCCGCGGATGGCTACACCTTC
TRBJ2-6	NA	many	TRBV19	CASSLTPGANVLTF	TGTGCCAGTAGTCTCACCCCCGGGGCCAACGTCCTGACTTTC
TRBJ2-1	NA	many	TRBV20-1	CSARLDYEQFF	TGCAGTGCTAGATTGGATTATGAGCAGTTCTTC
TRBJ2-1	TRBD2	many	TRBV20-1	CSARFPLAGYDEQFF	TGCAGTGCTAGATTTCCCCTAGCGGGTTACGATGAGCAGTTCTTC
TRBJ2-7	NA	many	TRBV20-1	CSARTGLGEQYF	TGCAGTGCTAGGACGGGACTCGGTGAGCAGTACTTC
TRBJ2-7	NA	many	TRBV7-2	CASSLEVGPYEQYF	TGTGCCAGCAGCTTAGAGGTCGGCCCCTACGAGCAGTACTTC
TRBJ2-1	TRBD2	many	TRBV6-5	CASSHSGASYNEQFF	TGTGCCAGCAGTCATAGCGGGGCCTCCTACAATGAGCAGTTCTTC
TRBJ1-6	TRBD1	NA	TRBV7-9	CASSRGQGASPLHF	TGTGCCAGCAGCCGAGGACAGGGGGCCTCACCCCTCCACTTT
TRBJ1-5	NA	few	TRBV28	CASSFNGRQPQHF	TGTGCCAGCAGTTTTAATGGGAGGCAGCCCCAGCATTTT
TRBJ1-2	NA	many	TRBV7-8	CASSSGFSTYGYTF	TGTGCCAGCAGCTCAGGGTTTTCTACGTATGGCTACACCTTC
TRBJ1-5	NA	few	TRBV6-2/TRBV6-3	CASSTLLTGRGNQPQHF	TGTGCCAGCAGTACCCTCTTAACGGGACGGGGCAATCAGCCCCAGCATTTT
TRBJ1-1	NA	many	TRBV5-1	CASSLGVSNTEAFF	TGCGCCAGCAGCTTGGGGGTCTCGAACACTGAAGCTTTCTTT
TRBJ1-2	NA	many	TRBV21-1	CASSNRQYRPYNYGYTF	TGTGCCAGCAGCAACAGGCAATATCGGCCATATAACTATGGCTACACCTTC
TRBJ1-6	NA	many	TRBV5-5	CASSPGRATINSPLHF	TGTGCCAGCAGCCCCGGCAGGGCGACTATTAATTCACCCCTCCACTTT
TRBJ2-3	NA	many	TRBV12-3/TRBV12-4	CASSGTVDTQYF	TGTGCCAGCAGTGGTACCGTGGATACGCAGTATTTT
TRBJ2-5	NA	few	TRBV10-2	CASSFPTSQGETQYF	TGCGCCAGCAGTTTCCCCACTAGCCAGGGAGAGACCCAGTACTTC
TRBJ2-1	TRBD2	few	TRBV20-1	CTVGLAGDEQFF	TGCACGGTGGGACTAGCGGGAGACGAGCAGTTCTTC
TRBJ2-1	TRBD2	many	TRBV6-1	CASSPPGRAGDRGEQFF	TGTGCCAGCAGTCCCCCGGGCCGAGCGGGAGATCGAGGTGAGCAGTTCTTC
TRBJ2-5	TRBD1	many	TRBV28	CASSLKGAVGQTQYF	TGTGCCAGCAGTTTAAAGGGGGCTGTCGGGCAGACCCAGTACTTC
TRBJ2-1	NA	many	TRBV29-1	CSVQDTFYNEQFF	TGCAGCGTTCAGGACACCTTTTACAATGAGCAGTTCTTC
TRBJ1-2	TRBD1	NA	TRBV12-3/TRBV12-4	CASSLGPRGTGLNYGYTF	TGTGCCAGCAGTTTAGGTCCTAGAGGGACAGGCCTCAACTATGGCTACACCTTC
TRBJ1-5	NA	many	TRBV10-3	CAISRQVNQPQHF	TGTGCCATCAGCCGACAGGTCAATCAGCCCCAGCATTTT
TRBJ2-7	TRBD2	many	TRBV11-2	CASSLRGGRPTSTYEQYF	TGTGCCAGCAGCCTACGCGGCGGGAGGCCTACCTCAACCTACGAGCAGTACTTC
TRBJ2-2	TRBD1	few	TRBV19	CASSTRQGPGELFF	TGTGCCAGTAGTACTCGACAGGGTCCCGGGGAGCTGTTTTTT
TRBJ2-5	NA	many	TRBV27	CASSLWGQETQYF	TGTGCCAGCAGTTTATGGGGACAAGAGACCCAGTACTTC
TRBJ2-7	NA	NA	TRBV12-3/TRBV12-4	CASSPLPGNEQYF	TGTGCCAGCAGTCCACTTCCTGGCAACGAGCAGTACTTC
TRBJ2-7	TRBD2	many	TRBV20-1	CSARDASSGGFYEQYF	TGCAGTGCTAGAGATGCGAGTAGCGGGGGCTTCTACGAGCAGTACTTC
TRBJ1-2	TRBD1	many	TRBV28	CASSPWDRNYGHTF	TGTGCCAGCTCCCCCTGGGACAGGAATTATGGCCACACCTTC
TRBJ1-2	NA	many	TRBV12-3/TRBV12-4	CATLRQDGNYGYTF	TGTGCCACCCTTCGGCAAGACGGGAACTATGGCTACACCTTC